This T cell receptor (beta chain) is drawn from a study of beta chain features in type 1 diabetes. As every portion of the isolated RNA was reverse transcribed, the sequencing read expressed TCRB transcripts. The repertoire was sequenced with immunoSEQ multiplex PCR; TCRdb's copy has only in-frame clones and lacks some. The repertoire has 360,000 or so clones, 20% of them found once; the top ten carry 0.044%. Notes on this clone: What it recognizes is unknown.

Study-level points and caveats: Diminished insertions and augmented deletions at VDJ junctions characterized type 1 diabetes patients.

The receptor's source is a woman aged 18-35 years in good health. The sample was naive CD4+ T cells from blood.

In DNA, the CDR3 is TGCGCCAGCAGTCAATTTCTTAGGACAGGGGGCGGGCAGCCCCAGCATTTT. Translating gives CASSQFLRTGGGQPQHF. The chain joins TRBV23-1 to TRBJ1-5; 11 bases match TRBD1. TRBV23-1 has ORF status, its function being uncertain. The CDR3 runs to 17 residues. V dropped 1 base and J dropped 7; count of bases not matched to a gene: 9.